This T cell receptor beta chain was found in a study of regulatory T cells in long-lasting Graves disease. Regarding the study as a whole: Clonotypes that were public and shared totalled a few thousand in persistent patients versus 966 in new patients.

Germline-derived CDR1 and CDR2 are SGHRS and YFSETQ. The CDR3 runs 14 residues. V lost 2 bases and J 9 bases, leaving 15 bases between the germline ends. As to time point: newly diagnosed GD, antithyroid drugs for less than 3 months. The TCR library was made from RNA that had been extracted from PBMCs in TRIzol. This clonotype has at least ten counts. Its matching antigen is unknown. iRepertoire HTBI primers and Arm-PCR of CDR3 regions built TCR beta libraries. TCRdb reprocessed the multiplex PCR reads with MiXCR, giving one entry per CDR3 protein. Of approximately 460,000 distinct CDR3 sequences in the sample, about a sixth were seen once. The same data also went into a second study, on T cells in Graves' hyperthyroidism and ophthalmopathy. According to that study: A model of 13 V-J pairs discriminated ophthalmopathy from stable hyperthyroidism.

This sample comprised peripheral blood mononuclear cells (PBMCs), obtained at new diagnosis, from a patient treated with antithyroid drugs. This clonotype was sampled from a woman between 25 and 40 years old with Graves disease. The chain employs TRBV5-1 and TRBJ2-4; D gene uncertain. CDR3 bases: TGCGCCAGCAGCTTAGGTGGTGGTGTGCGCATTCAGTACTTC. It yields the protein CASSLGGGVRIQYF.